These 5 T cell receptor beta chains originate from one sample sequenced in a study of blood T cells in healthy people across ages. A second PCR of 7 to 11 cycles used a sample-barcoded 5' primer and a J-beta primer mix. TCRdb ran MiXCR on the 5' RACE reads and lists one entry per CDR3 protein. This sample has roughly 800,000 distinct CDR3 sequences, with approximately 25% found just once. Separately, the same data were catalogued under a study of T cells of mothers and their children.

The sample consisted of blood. Source of these receptors: a boy aged 10-17 years in good health.

The chain carries TRBV5-1 and TRBJ2-1; 7 nucleotides agree with TRBD2. CDR1 SGHRS and CDR2 YFSETQ come from the germline V gene. The V gene end was trimmed by 0 bases and the J gene end by 0 bases; junction bases not matched to a gene: 3. The CDR3 has 16 amino acids. The CDR3, as DNA: TGCGCCAGCAGCTTGGAAAGGGACTACTCCTACAATGAGCAGTTCTTC. Translating gives CASSLERDYSYNEQFF.

The chain uses TRBV5-4 and TRBJ2-1; 11 bases align to TRBD2. CDR1 SGHNT and CDR2 YYREEE come from the germline V gene (reference sequence). The J segment lost 0 bases and the V segment lost 5 bases, leaving 4 bases of the junction unmatched. CDR3 length: 16 amino acids. CDR3 bases: TGTGCCAGCAGAATAGCGGGAGGGGGCTCCTACAATGAGCAGTTCTTC. Translation gives CASRIAGGGSYNEQFF.

This clonotype was detected a few times. The chain couples TRBV7-2 to TRBJ2-1; D not resolved. This CDR3 is 10 amino acids long. The germline gives CDR1 SGHTA, CDR2 FQGNSA. V shed 9 bases and J shed 9 bases, with 9 bases lying between them. The CDR3 coding sequence is TGTGCCAGAAAACTCGGTGAGCAGTTCTTC. This gives the protein CARKLGEQFF.

The chain joins TRBV4-3 to TRBJ1-1, with 10 bases fitting TRBD1. Germline CDR1 LGHNA, CDR2 YSLEER. V trimming: 3 bases; J trimming: 5 bases; junction bases outside the gene matches: 9. CDR3 length equals 16 residues. The CDR3 reads CASSQSDRGLRTEAFF. The CDR3 DNA is TGCGCCAGCAGCCAGTCTGACAGGGGGCTGAGGACTGAAGCTTTCTTT.

This clonotype was detected many times. The chain links TRBV2 to TRBJ2-4, with 8 bases matching TRBD1. The germline CDR1 and CDR2 sequences are SNHLY and FYNNEI. This CDR3 is 14 amino acids long. V was clipped by 5 bases and J by 7 bases; unmatched bases: 7. DNA for the CDR3: TGTGCCAGCAGTAGTCGGACAGGGCAGAACATTCAGTACTTC. Translation: CASSSRTGQNIQYF.